What follows are 6 T cell receptor beta chains derived from one specimen sequenced in a study of Ad26.COV2.S vaccination and SARS-CoV-2 variants. Treatment in this sample: some 20 received Ad26.COV2.S at low or high dose, single or two shots; about 5 received placebo; per-sample allocation not given. Day 63 after the first vaccine or placebo injection was the time point for sampling. Profiling relied on immunoSEQ multiplex PCR, and the TCRdb table lists in-frame clones only, not all of them. This sample has 250,000 or so clones, with 70% to 90% found just once. The sample consisted of peripheral blood, taken in a trial of Ad26.COV2.S vaccine versus placebo. The receptors were sampled from a person between 18 and 65 years old who received the Ad26.COV2.S COVID-19 vaccine or a placebo.

The chain recombines TRBV7-9 with TRBJ2-5; possibly TRBD2 for D (6 bases). V was cut by 5 bases and J by 4 bases, with 11 bases left in between. Per germline, CDR1 SEHNR and CDR2 FQNEAQ (reference sequence). This CDR3 contains 13 residues. The CDR3 loop is CASSAWDSETQYF. In nucleotides, the CDR3 is TGTGCCAGCAGCGCCTGGGACTCAGAGACCCAGTACTTC.

This clone was seen a few times. V usage is TRBV11-2 and J usage is TRBJ2-7, with D hard to call. V dropped 7 bases and J dropped 3 bases, with 16 bases sitting between them. Germline assignment: CDR1 SGHAT and CDR2 FQNNGV. This CDR3 has 14 amino acids. In nucleotides, the CDR3 is TGTGCCAGCAACCAGGACGGCCCCTACTACGAGCAGTACGTC. Translation gives CASNQDGPYYEQYV.

This clone has more than one count but fewer than ten. The chain combines TRBV12-3 or TRBV12-4 with TRBJ1-5; 8 bases fit TRBD1. This CDR3 comprises 13 residues. The junction had 9 bases not matched to a gene; V was cut back by 5 bases and J by 12 bases. CDR3 coding DNA: TGTGCCAGCAGTGAAGACAGGGGTCGGCTCCAGCATTTT. It codes for CASSEDRGRLQHF.

CDR3 DNA: TGCGCCAGCAGCCAAGAGGCACATGGCCTGGCAATAGGGCAGGGGGCCTACGAGCAGTACGTC. Protein sequence: CASSQEAHGLAIGQGAYEQYV. The rearrangement joins TRBV4-1 to TRBJ2-7; 7 bases match TRBD1. Trimming cost V 0 bases and J 2 bases; bases outside gene matches: 22. This CDR3 spans 21 amino acids. Germline V gene data show CDR1 as MGHRA and CDR2 as YSYEKL.

The chain has TRBV11-3 and TRBJ1-3, with 7 bases matching TRBD1. CDR3 length equals 13 residues. V lost 5 bases to trimming and J lost 9 bases; unmatched junction nucleotides: 7. Germline V CDR1 and CDR2: SGHNT, YENEEA. The CDR3 loop is CASSTGTAGTIYF. The CDR3 coding sequence is TGTGCCAGCAGCACAGGGACAGCGGGCACCATATATTTT.

V and J are TRBV5-1 and TRBJ1-1; D is unclear. V lost 1 base and J lost 1, with 14 bases in between. The CDR3 covers 16 residues. The germline V gene encodes CDR1 SGHRS and CDR2 YFSETQ. The chain's CDR3 is CASSLLSPRGNTEAFF. DNA for the CDR3: TGCGCCAGCAGCTTGCTGTCCCCTCGAGGGAACACTGAAGCTTTCTTT.